A selection of T cell receptor beta chains follows, all from one sample in a study of shared clonotypes between healthy human individuals. Produced via immunoSEQ multiplex PCR; TCRdb's table is partial and in-frame only. The sample has approximately 2,300,000 clones, about nine tenths seen once. Sequencing was performed on naive CD4+ T cells from PBMCs. All receptors derive from a man aged 18 to 30 in good health. Some clones in this sample may be carry-over from other donors' samples. Each CDR3 is given with its conserved first and last residue. A D gene is named only where the DNA matches it firmly. Expanded clones get a size class; other rows say once, few or many, or leave the size out.

d_call,v_call,j_call,clone_size,cdr3_nt,cdr3_aa
TRBD2,TRBV7-3,TRBJ2-3,.,TGTGCCAGCAGCAACTTGGGACTAGGGTTAGATACGCAGTATTTT,CASSNLGLGLDTQYF
TRBD1,TRBV6-1,TRBJ1-2,.,TGTGCCAGCAGTGAAGTATTTGGGGACAGTGGCATTAACTATGGCTACACCTTC,CASSEVFGDSGINYGYTF
TRBD1,TRBV25-1,TRBJ2-7,.,TGTGCCAGCAGGGGTAACCGGGACAGGGACCCCTACGAGCAGTACTTC,CASRGNRDRDPYEQYF
.,TRBV29-1,TRBJ1-5,.,TGCAGCGTTGTTCCGGGGCCGGGCAATCAGCCCCAGCATTTT,CSVVPGPGNQPQHF
.,TRBV5-6,TRBJ2-7,.,TGTGCCAGCAGCTCCCGACAGGGACTCTGGTACGAGCAGTACTTC,CASSSRQGLWYEQYF
TRBD1,TRBV6-1,TRBJ1-2,.,TGTGCCATTACAACAGGGGGCGCGAGTTCTGGCTACACCTTC,CAITTGGASSGYTF
TRBD2,TRBV27,TRBJ2-3,.,TGTGCCAGCAGGGTGGGACTAGCGGGAGGCCGAAATTCCACAGATACGCAGTATTTT,CASRVGLAGGRNSTDTQYF
.,TRBV30,TRBJ1-1,.,TGTGCCTGGCGACGTCTAGCGAACACTGAAGCTTTCTTT,CAWRRLANTEAFF
.,TRBV27,TRBJ1-4,.,TGTGCCAGCAGTTTATGGGGGACGCTCGAAAAACTGTTTTTT,CASSLWGTLEKLFF
.,TRBV6-6,TRBJ1-3,.,TGTGCCAGCAGTTACCCGACAGCTAACTCTGGAAACACCATATATTTT,CASSYPTANSGNTIYF
.,TRBV5-1,TRBJ2-1,.,TGTGCCAGCAGTTGGAGGGGGAATGAGCAGTTCTTC,CASSWRGNEQFF
TRBD2,TRBV28,TRBJ2-3,.,TGTGCCAGCAGTCGAGCGGGAGTAGCTGGAGATACGCAGTATTTT,CASSRAGVAGDTQYF
TRBD1,TRBV18,TRBJ2-6,.,TGTGCCAGCTCTCTTCGAGGTGGAGGACAGGGGTCTTTTTCTGGGGCCAACGTCCTGACTTTC,CASSLRGGGQGSFSGANVLTF
.,TRBV7-8,TRBJ1-2,.,TGTGCCAGCAGCTTCACGGGGGAGACGGCAGGCTACACCTTC,CASSFTGETAGYTF
.,TRBV7-3,TRBJ1-2,.,TGTGCCAGCAGCTTGGGGGCAGACTATGGCTACACCTTC,CASSLGADYGYTF
TRBD2,TRBV5-1,TRBJ2-1,.,TGCGCCAGCCAACCGCTAGCGGGAGAGGATAATGAGCAGTTCTTC,CASQPLAGEDNEQFF
TRBD1,TRBV29-1,TRBJ2-2,.,TGCAGCGCCGGACAGGGGTTTAACACCGGGGAGCTGTTTTTT,CSAGQGFNTGELFF
.,TRBV30,TRBJ2-1,.,TGTGCCTGTAAACTAGCCGGCTCCTACAATGAGCAGTTCTTC,CACKLAGSYNEQFF
.,TRBV7-9,TRBJ2-7,.,TGTGCCAGCAGCGGCGGGGTAGCCCCTCCCTACGAGCAGTACTTC,CASSGGVAPPYEQYF
.,TRBV4-2,TRBJ1-4,.,TGTGCCAGCAGCCTATGGGACGTCCGATCGACCGGGGAAAAACTGTTTTTT,CASSLWDVRSTGEKLFF
.,TRBV28,TRBJ2-1,once,TGTGCCAGCAGTTACCGGGACTCTAGTTCCAATCAGCAGTTCTTC,CASSYRDSSSNQQFF
TRBD2,TRBV7-3,TRBJ2-3,.,TGTGCCAGCAGCTTAGGACTAGCGGGACGCACAGATACGCAGTATTTT,CASSLGLAGRTDTQYF
.,TRBV4-1,TRBJ1-2,.,TGCGCCAGCAGCCAAGATTCCCAGGGGATGGGCTACACCTTC,CASSQDSQGMGYTF
.,TRBV28,TRBJ1-2,few,TGTGCCAGCGCCGGACGTTGGGATGGCTACACCTTC,CASAGRWDGYTF
.,TRBV30,TRBJ2-3,.,TGTGCCTGGCTCAAGCATAGTGGCTCTGATACGCAGTATTTT,CAWLKHSGSDTQYF
TRBD1,TRBV9,TRBJ2-3,.,TGTGCCACGTCCCAGGGGGCCTGGGGGACAGATACGCAGTATTTT,CATSQGAWGTDTQYF
.,TRBV5-6,TRBJ2-5,.,TGTGCCAGCAGCAGCATGGGGGGCCGGGTGACCCAGTACTTC,CASSSMGGRVTQYF
.,TRBV6-1,TRBJ1-1,few,TGTGCCAGCACACAGGGACCGAACACTGAAGCTTTCTTT,CASTQGPNTEAFF
.,TRBV13,TRBJ2-7,.,TGTGCCAGCAGCTTAAGGCGCCGGGGGCGGAACGAGCAGTACTTC,CASSLRRRGRNEQYF
.,TRBV7-9,TRBJ1-4,.,TGTGGGTCCGTATCACAAAATGAAAAACTGTTTTTT,CGSVSQNEKLFF
TRBD1,TRBV15,TRBJ2-7,once,TGTGCCACCAGCAGAGGGGGGGCAGGGGGCTTATACGAGCAGTACTTC,CATSRGGAGGLYEQYF
.,TRBV19,TRBJ2-1,.,TGTGCCAGAGCCCCCTCTGCAGGACTCCACTATGGCAATGAGCAGTTCTTC,CARAPSAGLHYGNEQFF
.,TRBV6-5,TRBJ2-1,.,TGTGCCAGCAGTTATGACGGGATGTCCTACAATGAGCAGTTCTTC,CASSYDGMSYNEQFF
.,TRBV6-5,TRBJ1-5,.,TGTGCCAGCAGTTACTCGGGGGTTGGCAATCAGCCCCAGCATTTT,CASSYSGVGNQPQHF
TRBD2,TRBV7-3,TRBJ2-5,.,TGTGCCAGCAGCCCCGGACTAGCGGGAGCAGAGACCCAGTACTTC,CASSPGLAGAETQYF
TRBD1,TRBV27,TRBJ2-7,once,TGTGCCAGCAGTTTCAAAGAACAGGGGCGAATCTCTACTGGTCCCTACGAGCAGTACTTC,CASSFKEQGRISTGPYEQYF
.,TRBV5-1,TRBJ1-6,.,TGCGCCAGCAGCTTCCAGGGGAGAGAGTCACCCCTCCACTTT,CASSFQGRESPLHF
.,TRBV19,TRBJ2-3,.,TGTGCCAGTAGTATTCACCCCAGCTACACAGATACGCAGTATTTT,CASSIHPSYTDTQYF
.,TRBV5-1,TRBJ1-1,.,TGCGCCAGCAGCTTAGGGAGGGGGAACATGAACACTGAAGCTTTCTTT,CASSLGRGNMNTEAFF
.,TRBV28,TRBJ1-5,.,TGTGCCAGCGTCCAGTATTATAGCAATCAGCCCCAGCATTTT,CASVQYYSNQPQHF
.,TRBV11-2,TRBJ2-6,.,TGTGCCAGCAGTCCTACCTCTGGGGCCAACGTCCTGACTTTC,CASSPTSGANVLTF
.,TRBV7-2,TRBJ2-5,.,TGTGCCAGCAGCGCAGGGGGGGATTTCCAAAGGCCCCAGTACTTC,CASSAGGDFQRPQYF
TRBD1,TRBV15,TRBJ2-3,.,TGTGCCACCAGCTTTGACAGGGGGCCCGATACGCAGTATTTT,CATSFDRGPDTQYF
.,TRBV7-2,TRBJ2-6,once,TGTGCCAGCAGCTTAACAGGGCGAGTCCTGACTTTC,CASSLTGRVLTF
TRBD2,TRBV4-2,TRBJ2-7,.,TGTGCCAGCAGCGCCGGGGAGGGGAGTCGGTTCGAGCAGTACTTC,CASSAGEGSRFEQYF
.,TRBV6-5,TRBJ1-3,.,TGTGCCAGCAGTTCCGGACGGATCTCTGGAAACACCATATATTTT,CASSSGRISGNTIYF
TRBD1,TRBV5-4,TRBJ1-1,.,TGTGCCAGCAGCTCAGGGGGAAATGTAGAAGCTTTCTTT,CASSSGGNVEAFF
.,TRBV10-3,TRBJ2-3,.,TGTGCCACCGCCCGGAGGGGGGGCGGGGACACAGATACGCAGTATTTT,CATARRGGGDTDTQYF